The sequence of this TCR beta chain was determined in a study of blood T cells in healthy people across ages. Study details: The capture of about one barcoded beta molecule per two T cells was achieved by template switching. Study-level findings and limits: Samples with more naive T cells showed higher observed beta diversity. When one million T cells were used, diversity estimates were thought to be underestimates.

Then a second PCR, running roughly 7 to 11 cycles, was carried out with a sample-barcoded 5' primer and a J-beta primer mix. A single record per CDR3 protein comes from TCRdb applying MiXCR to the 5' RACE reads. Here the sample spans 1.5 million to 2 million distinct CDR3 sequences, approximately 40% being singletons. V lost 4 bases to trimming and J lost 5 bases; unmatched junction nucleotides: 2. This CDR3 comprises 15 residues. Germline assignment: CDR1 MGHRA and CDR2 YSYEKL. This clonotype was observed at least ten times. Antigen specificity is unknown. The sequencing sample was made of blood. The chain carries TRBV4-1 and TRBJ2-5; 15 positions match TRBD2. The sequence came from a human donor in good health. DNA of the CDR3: TGCGCCAGCAGCCGCGGACTAGCGGGGGGGGAGACCCAGTACTTC. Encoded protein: CASSRGLAGGETQYF.